This T cell receptor (beta chain) was retrieved from a study of CD8+CD57+ T cells in acquired aplastic anemia. This clonotype appeared a single time. The antigen is undetermined. Trimming took 3 bases from V and 2 from J; bases not matched to a gene: 15. The CDR3 extends over 20 amino acids. Looked up from germline, CDR1 is LNHDA and CDR2 is SQIVND (reference sequence). Only patients with CD8+CD57+ cell expansion on flow cytometry were chosen for sequencing. Findings of the study overall: Patients had approximately 30 CD8+ CDR3 sequences in common with controls (the shared set). Patient and control CD8+ Simpson's diversity was not significantly different.

It was genomic DNA that served as the template for profiling TCR beta VDJ and CDR3. TCRdb reprocessed the reads via MiXCR and lists one record per CDR3 protein. This sample has around 150,000 distinct CDR3 sequences, with roughly two thirds found just once. This receptor was taken from a human donor with aplastic anemia. The chain carries TRBV19 and TRBJ2-2, with 10 bases aligning to TRBD1. Sequenced material: sorted CD4+, CD8+, or CD8+CD57+ T cells (not recorded which) from PBMCs. The CDR3 bases are TGTGCCAGTAGTATGGTGCGGGGGGACAGGGGAACGGTTAACACCGGGGAGCTGTTTTTT. It is translated as CASSMVRGDRGTVNTGELFF.